This note documents a single T cell receptor beta chain sequence. Its antigen is not known. Here immunoSEQ multiplex PCR was the method, and the copy in TCRdb shows in-frame clones only, minus some. The table shows roughly 140,000 clones, with roughly 90% occurring only once. This entry is derived from a study of T cell responses to AZD1222 COVID-19 vaccine. Overall study results and limits: A mostly white British donor set with more females was recruited, and clonal diversity was possibly underestimated.

V dropped 3 bases and J dropped 10 bases, with 13 bases sitting between them. Germline V CDR1 and CDR2: LNHDA, SQIVND (reference sequence). The CDR3 contains 13 residues. Here the sequenced sample was peripheral blood, taken on day 0 of AZD1222 vaccination. V usage is TRBV19 and J usage is TRBJ2-1; D possibly corresponds to TRBD2 (7 bases). This TCR derives from an adult in good health. The CDR3 nucleotides read TGTGCCAGTAGTATCGGGGGGCGGGAGGAGCAGTTCTTC. Amino acids: CASSIGGREEQFF.